These 3 T cell receptor beta chains came from one sample sequenced in a study of blood T cell repertoires in COVID-19. The protocol was immunoSEQ multiplex PCR, while the TCRdb copy is restricted to in-frame clones and leaves out a portion. The sample holds over 95,000 clones; approximately 84% are singletons and the top ten take roughly 8.1%. Sequencing used peripheral blood. The receptors shown here come from a woman in her thirties or forties with acute or convalescent COVID-19.

The chain links TRBV15 to TRBJ2-1; 7 positions match TRBD2. The germline CDR1 and CDR2 sequences are LNHNV and YYDKDF (reference sequence). The CDR3 has 16 amino acids. The ends lost 1 base at V and 3 bases at J; junction bases unmatched: 6. The CDR3 spells CATSRGRRGNYNEQFF. For the CDR3, the DNA is TGTGCCACCAGCAGAGGACGGCGGGGGAACTACAATGAGCAGTTCTTC.

This clone was counted between two and nine times. This rearrangement joins TRBV5-6 to TRBJ1-1; possibly TRBD1 for D (6 bases). CDR3 length: 16 residues. Between the trimmed V and J ends, which lost 2 bases and 0 bases, there was a span of 14 bases. Germline CDR1 SGHDT, CDR2 YYEEEE. The DNA of the CDR3 is TGTGCCAGCAGCTTCCCTGTGGCAGGGGTGAACACTGAAGCTTTCTTT. Translated, it gives CASSFPVAGVNTEAFF.

Remarks on this clone: The sample contains more than one DNA sequence encoding this CDR3. The chain recombines TRBV2 with TRBJ1-2, with TRBD1 as a possible D gene (6 bases). The CDR3 extends over 13 amino acids. The germline V and J ends were trimmed by 2 bases and 4 bases, with 8 bases remaining between them. CDR1 is SNHLY, CDR2 FYNNEI, per germline. CDR3 nucleotides: TGTGCCAGCAGTGAAAGACAGGTCTATGGCTACACCTTC. Protein product: CASSERQVYGYTF. Using reference TRBV2 and TRBJ1-2 for the parts outside the CDR3, the full variable domain is EPEVTQTPSHQVTQMGQEVILRCVPISNHLYFYWYRQILGQKVEFLVSFYNNEISEKSEIFDDQFSVERPDGSNFTLKIRSTKLEDSAMYFCASSERQVYGYTFGSGTRLTVV.